The 25 T cell receptor beta chains presented below share a single source sample, sequenced in a study of STAT3 mutations in large granular lymphocyte leukemia. These TCRs' antigens remain unknown. Overall study results and limits: Every T-cell large granular lymphocyte leukemia patient had at least one immunodominant TCR beta clonotype.

The method was immunoSEQ multiplex PCR; TCRdb's version includes in-frame clones alone and lacks a portion of them. This table has 10,000 to 15,000 clones, around nine tenths appearing once. What was sequenced was peripheral blood mononuclear cells. The source of these receptors is a man aged 35 to 55 with T-cell large granular lymphocyte leukemia. Some clones in this sample may be carry-over from other donors' samples.

The genes are TRBV7-2 and TRBJ2-1; no firm D call. Deletions cut 1 base from V and 4 bases from J, with 11 bases between. Germline values: CDR1 SGHTA, CDR2 FQGNSA. The CDR3 has 15 residues. The CDR3 sequence: CASSLEASRYNEQFF. The CDR3 bases are TGTGCCAGCAGCTTAGAAGCCAGCCGTTACAATGAGCAGTTCTTC.

The V and J genes are TRBV4-1 and TRBJ1-1, with 7 positions matching TRBD1. The CDR3 length is 12 residues. Germline assignment: CDR1 MGHRA and CDR2 YSYEKL. Unmatched junction bases numbered 3, after V lost 0 bases and J lost 11 bases. CDR3: CASSQEDRAAFF. CDR3 coding DNA: TGCGCCAGCAGCCAAGAAGACAGGGCTGCTTTCTTT.

The chain uses TRBV25-1 and TRBJ2-3, with D perhaps matching TRBD1 (6 bases). The V end lost 3 bases, the J end lost 2 bases, and 18 bases lay between the germline ends. Germline-derived CDR1 and CDR2 are MGHDK and SYGVNS. The CDR3 totals 17 residues. CDR3 in DNA: TGTGCCAGCAGTGACCCACGGACAGAGAGAACCACAGATACGCAGTATTTT. Protein product: CASSDPRTERTTDTQYF. The full variable domain, its missing parts supplied by reference TRBV25-1 and TRBJ2-3, is EADIYQTPRYLVIGTGKKITLECSQTMGHDKMYWYQQDPGMELHLIHYSYGVNSTEKGDLSSESTVSRIRTEHFPLTLESARPSHTSQYLCASSDPRTERTTDTQYFGPGTRLTVL.

V and J are TRBV18 and TRBJ1-3; 8 positions agree with TRBD1. The CDR3 contains 15 residues. CDR1 and CDR2 from the germline V gene are KGHSH and LQKENI. V shed 3 bases, J shed 2 bases, and the junction held 3 bases outside the gene matches. CDR3 in DNA: TGTGCCAGCTCACCTACGACAGGGGCTGGAAACACCATATATTTT. Its protein product is CASSPTTGAGNTIYF.

CDR3 DNA: TGTGCCAGTAGTATATCGGGTGGGATAGAGACCCAGTACTTC. Amino acid sequence: CASSISGGIETQYF. This chain links TRBV19 with TRBJ2-5; no clear D. Germline V lookup: CDR1 LNHDA, CDR2 SQIVND (reference sequence). The CDR3 is 14 residues long. V was shortened by 2 bases and J by 4 bases, with 11 bases between the two germline ends. The variable domain in full, with the rest retrieved from reference TRBV19 and TRBJ2-5, is DGGITQSPKYLFRKEGQNVTLSCEQNLNHDAMYWYRQDPGQGLRLIYYSQIVNDFQKGDIAEGYSVSREKKESFPLTVTSAQKNPTAFYLCASSISGGIETQYFGPGTRLLVL.

V is TRBV5-1 and J is TRBJ2-3; no reliable D call. The CDR3 extends over 13 amino acids. The germline V gene encodes CDR1 SGHRS and CDR2 YFSETQ. The ends were cut back, 1 base at V and 4 bases at J, with 7 bases in the middle. CDR3 sequence reads: CASSLSGADTQYF. As DNA, the CDR3 is TGCGCCAGCAGCTTGTCCGGTGCAGATACGCAGTATTTT.

This clone was recorded once. This chain joins TRBV4-1 and TRBJ2-2, with D uncertain. Germline CDR1 reads MGHRA; CDR2 reads YSYEKL. Trimming took 2 bases from V and 5 from J, leaving 6 bases between them. The length of the CDR3 is 13 residues. In DNA form, the CDR3 reads TGCGCCAGCAGCCAAACAGAGACCGGGGAGCTGTTTTTT. It translates to CASSQTETGELFF.

The chain carries TRBV7-9 and TRBJ1-1; TRBD1 matches at 12 bases. V lost 4 bases to trimming and J lost 4 bases; unmatched junction nucleotides: 13. This CDR3 comprises 18 residues. Germline V CDR1 and CDR2: SEHNR, FQNEAQ (reference sequence). The DNA for the CDR3 is TGTGCCAGCAGCTCACCCCGGGACAGGGGGCCCTTTTTCACTGAAGCTTTCTTT. Amino acid sequence: CASSSPRDRGPFFTEAFF.

The chain uses TRBV6-5 and TRBJ2-3; 8 positions agree with TRBD1. Trimming at V came to 5 bases and at J to 2 bases, leaving 6 bases not matched to a gene. Germline values: CDR1 MNHEY, CDR2 SVGAGI. There are 15 residues in the CDR3. CDR3 DNA sequence: TGTGCCAGCAGTAGCACAGGGGGGTACACAGATACGCAGTATTTT. Its translation: CASSSTGGYTDTQYF.

The chain links TRBV19 to TRBJ2-7; D gene unclear. The CDR3 has 12 residues. The V gene's germline CDR1 is LNHDA and CDR2 SQIVND (reference sequence). V lost 5 bases, J lost 6 bases, and 11 bases lay in between. The DNA for the CDR3 is TGTGCCAGTAGTGGGAACCAAATCGAGCAGTACTTC. Its protein product is CASSGNQIEQYF.

V usage is TRBV19 and J usage is TRBJ1-2, with 9 positions matching TRBD1. V was pared by 5 bases and J by 3 bases, with 13 bases of the junction left unmatched. Germline V gene sequence: CDR1 LNHDA, CDR2 SQIVND (reference sequence). This CDR3 contains 17 residues. The CDR3 DNA sequence: TGTGCCAGTAGTCCCCCATCTGGGACAGGGATACACTATGGCTACACCTTC. Translating gives CASSPPSGTGIHYGYTF.

The V and J genes are TRBV7-9 and TRBJ1-1; D is uncertain. Trimming cost V 4 bases and J 7 bases, with 13 bases left between them. The germline gives CDR1 SEHNR, CDR2 FQNEAQ (reference sequence). There are 13 residues in the CDR3. CDR3: CASSSLSRNEAFF. Written as DNA, the CDR3 is TGTGCCAGCAGCTCATTATCCCGTAATGAAGCTTTCTTT.

The J gene is TRBJ1-2, the V gene TRBV7-9; unclear D gene. CDR1 SEHNR and CDR2 FQNEAQ come from the germline V gene (reference sequence). The germline V and J ends were trimmed by 0 bases and 5 bases, with 10 bases remaining between them. The CDR3 is 14 amino acids. CDR3 amino acids: CASSLAGRNYGYTF. The CDR3 nucleotides are TGTGCCAGCAGCTTAGCCGGCCGGAATTATGGCTACACCTTC.

The chain links TRBV28 to TRBJ1-5; 7 nucleotides line up with TRBD1. Per the germline V gene, CDR1 is MDHEN and CDR2 is SYDVKM. The CDR3 runs to 16 residues. Trimming cost V 3 bases and J 6 bases; bases outside gene matches: 11. The CDR3 region has the DNA TGTGCCAGCAGTTTCCGACAGGGTAATTTTGGTCAGCCCCAGCATTTT. This gives the protein CASSFRQGNFGQPQHF.

This rearrangement joins TRBV5-1 to TRBJ1-1; D is perhaps TRBD1 (5 bases). This CDR3 region has 15 residues. Per germline, CDR1 SGHRS and CDR2 YFSETQ. Deletions cut 4 bases from V and 3 bases from J, with 16 bases between. The chain's CDR3 is CASSPGGGLDTEAFF. Here the CDR3 DNA reads TGCGCCAGCAGCCCTGGCGGGGGACTGGACACTGAAGCTTTCTTT.

This sequence joins TRBV7-2 and TRBJ2-7; 9 bases line up with TRBD2. V lost 0 bases, J lost 0 bases, and 3 bases stayed unmatched. The CDR3 sequence is 16 residues long. The germline V gene encodes CDR1 SGHTA and CDR2 FQGNSA. In DNA, the CDR3 is TGTGCCAGCAGCTTAGCGGGGCGGGGGGGCTCCTACGAGCAGTACTTC. This gives the protein CASSLAGRGGSYEQYF.

This chain joins TRBV18 and TRBJ1-4; D is possibly TRBD1 (5 bases). The CDR3 runs 15 residues. Germline V gene lookup returns CDR1 KGHSH and CDR2 LQKENI. V shed 3 bases and J shed 15 bases, with 23 bases lying between them. CDR3 in amino acids: CASSPRDDVSGAVFF. CDR3 in DNA: TGTGCCAGCTCACCCCGGGACGACGTCTCTGGGGCGGTGTTTTTT.

The chain is built from TRBV5-4 and TRBJ2-3; D is possibly TRBD2 (7 bases). V was cut by 4 bases and J by 1 base, with 10 bases left in between. Germline CDR1 SGHNT, CDR2 YYREEE (reference sequence). This CDR3 has 14 amino acids. CDR3 amino acids: CASSGGAGTDTQYF. The DNA of the CDR3 is TGTGCCAGCAGCGGGGGGGCAGGCACAGATACGCAGTATTTT. The complete variable domain, with remaining parts taken from reference TRBV5-4 and TRBJ2-3, reads ETGVTQSPTHLIKTRGQQVTLRCSSQSGHNTVSWYQQALGQGPQFIFQYYREEENGRGNFPPRFSGLQFPNYSSELNVNALELDDSALYLCASSGGAGTDTQYFGPGTRLTVL.

The CDR3 is CASSLDPGFVRTQYF. CDR3 sequence (DNA): TGTGCCAGCAGCTTAGATCCCGGCTTCGTCCGGACCCAGTACTTC. The chain has TRBV11-2 and TRBJ2-5; D is ambiguous. Trimming pared 0 bases from V and 7 bases from J, leaving 15 bases between. The CDR3 consists of 15 residues. Germline V gene lookup returns CDR1 SGHAT and CDR2 FQNNGV.

The V gene is TRBV19, the J gene TRBJ1-1; possible D gene TRBD1, 5 bases. The V gene's germline CDR1 is LNHDA and CDR2 SQIVND (reference sequence). CDR3 size: 14 residues. Trimming cost V 8 bases and J 5 bases, with 18 bases left between them. CDR3 in amino acids: CASGRLGGRTEAFF. The CDR3 nucleotides are TGTGCCAGTGGACGCCTCGGGGGTCGGACTGAAGCTTTCTTT.

The V call is TRBV6-5, the J call TRBJ2-2; TRBD2 matches 9 bases. The V gene end was trimmed by 9 bases and the J gene end by 4 bases; junction bases not matched to a gene: 6. The CDR3 is 14 residues long. The germline V gene encodes CDR1 MNHEY and CDR2 SVGAGI. The CDR3 coding sequence is TGTGCCAGTTGCCTAGCGGGAAGCACCGGGGAGCTGTTTTTT. It yields the protein CASCLAGSTGELFF.

The rearrangement joins TRBV7-9 to TRBJ1-2; maybe TRBD1 (6 bases). V dropped 4 bases and J dropped 5 bases, with 23 bases sitting between them. The CDR3 runs to 17 residues. Germline CDR1 is SEHNR and CDR2 is FQNEAQ (reference sequence). The DNA for the CDR3 is TGTGCCAGCAGCTACGGGATTGGGGGGGGCCGCACTTATGGCTACACCTTC. Its protein is CASSYGIGGGRTYGYTF.

A single count supports this clone. The J gene is TRBJ2-7, the V gene TRBV2, with TRBD1 matching over 7 bases. CDR3 length equals 15 residues. With V trimmed by 3 bases and J by 5 bases, 10 bases remained unmatched. Germline V CDR1 and CDR2: SNHLY, FYNNEI. The CDR3 reads CASSDVESRGNEQYF. The CDR3 nucleotides read TGTGCCAGCAGTGATGTGGAAAGCAGGGGGAACGAGCAGTACTTC.

The J gene is TRBJ2-5, the V gene TRBV11-2; D not resolved. Germline lookup yields CDR1 SGHAT and CDR2 FQNNGV. The V gene lost 4 bases and the J gene lost 5 bases, with 14 bases spanning the gap. The CDR3 is 14 residues long. This chain's CDR3 is CASSSDPGLETQYF. The DNA for the CDR3 is TGTGCCAGCAGCTCAGACCCCGGCCTTGAGACCCAGTACTTC.

This clone is a singleton in its sample. The chain links TRBV27 to TRBJ1-5; the D is unclear. There are 14 residues in the CDR3. Germline values: CDR1 MNHEY, CDR2 SMNVEV (reference sequence). The V end was cut by 2 bases, the J end by 5 bases, with 10 bases between. The CDR3 spells CASSLGSSDQPQHF. CDR3 DNA sequence: TGTGCCAGCAGTTTAGGGAGTTCGGATCAGCCCCAGCATTTT.